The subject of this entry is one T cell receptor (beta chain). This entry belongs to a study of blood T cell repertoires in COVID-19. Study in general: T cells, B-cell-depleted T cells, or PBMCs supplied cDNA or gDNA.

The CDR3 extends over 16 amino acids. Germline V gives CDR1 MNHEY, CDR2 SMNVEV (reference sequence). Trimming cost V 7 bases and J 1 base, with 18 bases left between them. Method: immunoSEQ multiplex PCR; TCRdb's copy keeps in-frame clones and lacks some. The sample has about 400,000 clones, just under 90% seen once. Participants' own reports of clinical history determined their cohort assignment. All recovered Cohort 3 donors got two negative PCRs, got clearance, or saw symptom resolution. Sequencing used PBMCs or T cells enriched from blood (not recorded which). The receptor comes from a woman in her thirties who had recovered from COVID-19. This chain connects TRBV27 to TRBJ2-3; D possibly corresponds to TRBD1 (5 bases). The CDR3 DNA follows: TGTGCCAGCAACCAGGGCACCAGAGTGGGCACAGATACGCAGTATTTT. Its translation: CASNQGTRVGTDTQYF.